Shown below are 20 T cell receptor beta chains from a single sample sequenced in a study of blood T cells in healthy people across ages. A J-beta primer mix and a sample-barcoded 5' primer were used in a second PCR of roughly 6 to 11 cycles. Using its own MiXCR run on the 5' RACE reads, TCRdb lists one record per CDR3 protein. The sample lists about 730,000 distinct CDR3 sequences; approximately 39% were seen once. The specimen was blood. The source is a woman aged 60-75 years in good health.

Worth noting for this clonotype: At one boundary the junction diverges from the germline segment, which might be a read error. The chain recombines TRBV24-1 with TRBJ2-1, with 12 bases matching TRBD2. The CDR3 length is 16 residues. CDR1 and CDR2 (germline): KGHDR, SFDVKD. CDR3 loop: CATCDALAGGYNEQFF. Written as DNA, the CDR3 is TGTGCCACCTGTGATGCACTAGCGGGAGGATACAATGAGCAGTTCTTC.

This chain uses TRBV6-1 with TRBJ1-1; D remains ambiguous. The length of the CDR3 is 12 residues. Trimming removed 11 bases from V and 3 bases from J, with 13 bases in between. The germline gives CDR1 MNHNS, CDR2 SASEGT. CDR3 in amino acids: CALVMRDTEAFF. The CDR3 DNA sequence: TGTGCCCTCGTAATGAGGGACACTGAAGCTTTCTTT.

V is TRBV6-2 or TRBV6-3 and J is TRBJ2-1, with a possible D match to TRBD2 (5 bases). The CDR3 has 11 residues. V was cut by 7 bases and J by 9 bases, with 10 bases left in between. Germline-derived CDR1 and CDR2 are MNHEY and SVGEGT. CDR3 amino acids: CASTSGLEQFF. The DNA of the CDR3 is TGTGCCAGCACCTCAGGACTTGAGCAGTTCTTC.

This clonotype has a handful of counts. V is TRBV12-3 or TRBV12-4 and J is TRBJ2-7; either TRBD1 or TRBD2 may fit D (5 bases each). This CDR3 has 15 amino acids. V was clipped by 0 bases and J by 1 base, with 10 bases between them. This chain's CDR3 is CASSLARGPSYEQYF. As DNA, the CDR3 is TGTGCCAGCAGTTTAGCTCGGGGCCCTTCCTACGAGCAGTACTTC.

As concerns this clonotype: One end of the junction is discordant with germline, which a read error may explain. The V and J genes are TRBV6-6 and TRBJ1-2; TRBD1 matches at 9 bases. Germline assignment: CDR1 MNHNY and CDR2 SVGAGI (reference sequence). This CDR3 comprises 15 residues. Here the CDR3 DNA reads TGTGCCGGCAGTTACTCGACCCAGACAGGGGGGGGCTACACCTTC. Residues: CAGSYSTQTGGGYTF.

There are a few counts of this clonotype. The chain joins TRBV9 to TRBJ2-3, with D hard to call. The CDR3 is 14 amino acids. Per the germline V gene, CDR1 is SGDLS and CDR2 is YYNGEE. The V end lost 0 bases, the J end lost 6 bases, and 11 bases lay between the germline ends. The CDR3 DNA follows: TGTGCCAGCAGCGTAGACCGGAGTTGGGATACGCAGTATTTT. Translating gives CASSVDRSWDTQYF.

There are a few counts of this clonotype. The chain recombines TRBV7-2 with TRBJ1-2; TRBD1 matches at 7 bases. The CDR3 loop spans 15 amino acids. The V gene's germline CDR1 is SGHTA and CDR2 FQGNSA. With 5 bases clipped from V and 7 bases from J, the junction kept 13 bases outside the gene matches. Here the CDR3 DNA reads TGTGCCAGCAGCCCCCACAGGGGACCCTCGCCTGGCTACACCTTC. Amino acids: CASSPHRGPSPGYTF.

This clonotype occurred a few times. V is TRBV14 and J is TRBJ2-1; TRBD2 agrees at 10 bases. The CDR3 loop spans 15 amino acids. The germline gives CDR1 SGHDN, CDR2 FVKESK. Trimming removed 1 base from V and 12 bases from J; junction bases left unmatched: 9. The CDR3 is CASSQGALAGVSQFF. The CDR3 DNA follows: TGTGCCAGCAGCCAAGGAGCTCTAGCGGGAGTTTCGCAGTTCTTC.

This clonotype was found once. The genes are TRBV6-1 and TRBJ1-1; 8 bases are a match to TRBD1. This CDR3 spans 18 amino acids. Unmatched junction bases numbered 13, after V lost 4 bases and J lost 0 bases. The germline gives CDR1 MNHNS, CDR2 SASEGT. The CDR3 DNA is TGTGCCAGCAGTGCAACATCCTTAAGGGACAGGTTGAACACTGAAGCTTTCTTT. As protein: CASSATSLRDRLNTEAFF.

In its sample, this clonotype was seen once. The chain is built from TRBV2 and TRBJ2-4; TRBD1 is a possible D gene (6 bases). TRBJ2-7 matches the DNA end more closely, so the J call is doubtful. From germline, CDR1 is SNHLY and CDR2 FYNNEI. This CDR3 contains 13 residues. The CDR3 region is CASSIQGRGEQYF. DNA for the CDR3: TGTGCCAGCAGTATTCAGGGGCGCGGCGAGCAGTACTTC.

The chain employs TRBV5-1 and TRBJ2-5; D might be TRBD2 (6 bases). The end of the DNA is better explained by TRBJ2-1, so the J call may be wrong. The CDR3 runs 14 residues. CDR1 is SGHRS and CDR2 is YFSETQ in the germline V gene. CDR3: CASSLIVTGETQFF. CDR3 DNA: TGCGCCAGCAGCCTCATAGTGACGGGGGAGACCCAGTTCTTC.

The chain is built from TRBV9 and TRBJ1-2, with 7 positions matching TRBD1. Germline V gene lookup returns CDR1 SGDLS and CDR2 YYNGEE. The CDR3 runs to 15 residues. With V trimmed by 4 bases and J by 4 bases, 10 bases remained unmatched. The CDR3 spells CASSPRTGNPYGYTF. DNA for the CDR3: TGTGCCAGCAGCCCTCGGACAGGAAACCCCTATGGCTACACCTTC.

A note on this clonotype: A read error may produce the germline difference seen at one junction end. The V call is TRBV10-3, the J call TRBJ2-5, with D possibly TRBD2 on 6 matching bases. From germline, CDR1 is ENHRY and CDR2 SYGVKD. CDR3 size: 12 residues. The CDR3 reads CAVSDRAREQYF. CDR3 sequence (DNA): TGTGCCGTCAGTGACCGGGCACGGGAGCAGTACTTC.

The sample holds a few counts of this clonotype. This rearrangement joins TRBV7-2 to TRBJ2-7; 10 bases agree with TRBD2. Germline V gives CDR1 SGHTA, CDR2 FQGNSA. The CDR3 has 18 amino acids. Trimming removed 1 base from V and 3 bases from J; junction bases left unmatched: 12. The CDR3 loop is CASSLVASGTSENYEQYF. The CDR3 DNA is TGTGCCAGCAGCTTAGTAGCCTCCGGGACTAGCGAGAACTACGAGCAGTACTTC. Full variable domain (remainder filled in from reference TRBV7-2 and TRBJ2-7): GAGVSQSPSNKVTEKGKDVELRCDPISGHTALYWYRQSLGQGLEFLIYFQGNSAPDKSGLPSDRFSAERTGGSVSTLTIQRTQQEDSAVYLCASSLVASGTSENYEQYFGPGTRLTVT.

The chain is built from TRBV27 and TRBJ1-5; D remains unclear. Trimming cost V 0 bases and J 1 base, with 7 bases left between them. Germline CDR1 is MNHEY and CDR2 is SMNVEV (reference sequence). The CDR3 spans 15 residues. The CDR3 spells CASSLSDGSNQPQHF. In DNA form, the CDR3 reads TGTGCCAGCAGTTTATCGGACGGCAGCAATCAGCCCCAGCATTTT.

This clonotype came up a few times. This chain links TRBV5-1 with TRBJ2-3; D is possibly TRBD1 (5 bases). This CDR3 region has 17 residues. Trimming shortened V by 0 bases and J by 2 bases, and 16 bases separated the two germline ends. Germline CDR1 reads SGHRS; CDR2 reads YFSETQ. CDR3 sequence: CASSLEVSTDHTDTQYF. The CDR3 DNA reads as TGCGCCAGCAGCTTGGAGGTTTCGACAGACCACACAGATACGCAGTATTTT.

This clonotype was detected only a few times. This chain links TRBV20-1 with TRBJ2-7; 8 bases fit TRBD2. The CDR3 totals 14 residues. CDR1 and CDR2 (germline): DFQATT, SNEGSKA (reference sequence). The ends lost 2 bases at V and 2 bases at J; junction bases unmatched: 5. The CDR3 is CSARPGLVAYEQYF. CDR3 sequence (DNA): TGCAGTGCTAGACCGGGACTAGTAGCCTACGAGCAGTACTTC.

Worth noting for this clonotype: At one boundary the junction diverges from the germline segment, which might be a read error. V is TRBV4-2 and J is TRBJ2-1, with 10 bases identical to TRBD1. The germline V gene has CDR1 LGHNA and CDR2 YNFKEQ. This CDR3 is built from 15 residues. The CDR3 here is CASSQDRGQYNEQFF. Written as DNA, the CDR3 is TGTGCCAGCAGTCAAGACAGGGGGCAGTACAATGAGCAGTTCTTC.

This clonotype was found a few times. The chain combines TRBV11-2 with TRBJ2-4; D gene ambiguous. Trimming took off 0 bases at V and 13 bases at J, with 16 bases between the two ends. This CDR3 spans 14 amino acids. Germline V gives CDR1 SGHAT, CDR2 FQNNGV. CDR3 loop: CASSLDSAGKGQYF. The CDR3 region has the DNA TGTGCCAGCAGCTTAGATTCGGCAGGCAAAGGGCAGTACTTC.

The chain is built from TRBV5-1 and TRBJ1-4; tentative D call: TRBD1 (5 bases). CDR3 length: 16 residues. The V end lost 0 bases, the J end lost 5 bases, and 14 bases lay between the germline ends. The germline CDR1 and CDR2 sequences are SGHRS and YFSETQ. For the CDR3, the DNA is TGCGCCAGCAGCTTGGCCGAGGGGACGTACAATGAAAAACTGTTTTTT. Translating it yields CASSLAEGTYNEKLFF.